This note documents a single T cell receptor beta chain sequence. These data are taken from a study of blood T cell repertoires in COVID-19. About the research overall: Samples taken during acute and convalescent COVID-19 were collected in the United States, Italy and Spain. The analysed material was cDNA or gDNA that came from T cells, B-cell-depleted T cells, or PBMCs.

Methods used by the authors: Nucleated cell counts were estimated from reference gene primer amplification. Assay used: immunoSEQ multiplex PCR; TCRdb lists only in-frame clones, some missing. V, J and clone size derive from that table, while D and trimming were established from the DNA sequence. The sample comprises more than 70,000 clones, 65% to 90% of which are singletons, and approximately 3.9% rests with the top ten. The specimen sequenced was peripheral blood. The TCR was taken from a man in his 60s with acute or convalescent COVID-19.

CDR3 sequence reads: CASSTRLSPYTEAFF. CDR3 DNA: TGTGCCAGTAGTACCCGACTCTCACCTTACACTGAAGCTTTCTTT. V usage is TRBV19 and J usage is TRBJ1-1; D is ambiguous. The V gene lost 4 bases and the J gene lost 3 bases, with 15 bases spanning the gap. CDR3 size: 15 residues. Germline loops: CDR1 LNHDA, CDR2 SQIVND (reference sequence). Together with reference TRBV19 and TRBJ1-1, the CDR3 gives the full variable domain: DGGITQSPKYLFRKEGQNVTLSCEQNLNHDAMYWYRQDPGQGLRLIYYSQIVNDFQKGDIAEGYSVSREKKESFPLTVTSAQKNPTAFYLCASSTRLSPYTEAFFGQGTRLTVV.